The 6 T cell receptor beta chains listed next were all sequenced from one sample in a study of neurological immune-mediated disorders. MiXCR was run by TCRdb on the 5' RACE reads, yielding one entry per CDR3 protein. The table includes approximately 51,000 distinct CDR3 sequences, 3% to 3.5% detected once. Source material: PBMCs. The receptors originated from a man aged 40-49 years with multiple sclerosis.

This clonotype was observed a handful of times. With a much larger clone just one base away, this may be a read error. The genes are TRBV28 and TRBJ2-1; maybe TRBD2 (5 bases). Trimming took off 4 bases at V and 5 bases at J, with 15 bases between the two ends. The germline V gene encodes CDR1 MDHEN and CDR2 SYDVKM. The CDR3 is 15 amino acids. The chain's CDR3 is CASSSGRRTDNEQFF. DNA of the CDR3: TGTGCCAGCAGTTCCGGACGGAGGACGGACAATGAGCAGTTCTTC.

This clonotype came up a few times. A much larger clone sits a single nucleotide away, making a read error possible. The chain recombines TRBV9 with TRBJ2-2, with D maybe TRBD2 (5 bases). Per germline, CDR1 SGDLS and CDR2 YYNGEE. There are 14 residues in the CDR3. V was trimmed by 4 bases and J by 0 bases, leaving 7 bases between them. CDR3 sequence: CASSTGTNTGELFF. In nucleotides, the CDR3 is TGTGCCAGCAGCACGGGAACGAACACCGGGGAGCTGTTTTTT.

This clonotype showed up just a few times. The chain joins TRBV6-2 or TRBV6-3 to TRBJ2-2; 7 nucleotides match TRBD1. After removal of 7 bases from V and 6 bases from J, the junction contained 5 bases not matched to a gene. The V gene's germline CDR1 is MNHEY and CDR2 SVGEGT. The CDR3 is 13 residues long. The CDR3 reads CASKTGESGELFF. CDR3 DNA: TGTGCCAGCAAAACAGGGGAATCCGGGGAGCTGTTTTTT.

The chain links TRBV6-5 to TRBJ2-7, with TRBD1 matching 9 bases. CDR1 is MNHEY, CDR2 SVGAGI, per germline. The CDR3 has 14 residues. Unmatched junction bases numbered 7, after V lost 5 bases and J lost 5 bases. The CDR3 protein is CASSRDRDYHEQYF. As DNA, the CDR3 is TGTGCCAGCAGTCGGGACAGGGATTACCACGAGCAGTACTTC.

This clonotype was counted ten times or more. CDR3 bases: TGCGCCAGCAGCTTGTCCATGGGGAACACTGAAGCTTTCTTT. This gives the protein CASSLSMGNTEAFF. The chain has TRBV5-1 and TRBJ1-1, with D uncertain. With 1 base removed from V and 1 base from J, the gap between germline ends came to 8 bases. The CDR3 totals 14 residues. CDR1 SGHRS and CDR2 YFSETQ come from the germline V gene.

This clonotype occurred many times. This sequence joins TRBV6-6 and TRBJ1-4; D perhaps matches TRBD1 (5 bases). The V gene's germline CDR1 is MNHNY and CDR2 SVGAGI (reference sequence). V dropped 6 bases and J dropped 8 bases, with 19 bases sitting between them. The CDR3 is made up of 15 amino acids. The CDR3 region has the DNA TGTGCCAGCAGATCGACAGTCGGGATGCGGGAAAAACTGTTTTTT. It encodes CASRSTVGMREKLFF.